The source of this TCR beta chain is a study of cytomegalovirus exposure and HLA in healthy donors (dated by TCRdb to about 2017). For context, the study as a whole: According to an earlier analysis of 587 of the donors, about 179 million T cells yielded approximately 120 million unique TCR beta sequences and 276 Gb of sequence data. An earlier analysis of 587 of the donors used high-throughput TCR beta sequencing to judge whether each TCR beta V gene segment behaved as functional or pseudogenic. A later genetic analysis took genome-wide SNP genotypes for about 55% of the 666 donors and used that subset as a discovery cohort. To predict cytomegalovirus infection status, the study combined high-throughput TCR immunosequencing, statistical association of individual TCRs with disease status, and machine learning. The study was designed to test whether signatures of past pathogen exposure could be identified by cataloging public T cell receptors. In a later analysis, previously published TCR beta repertoires from 666 donors were re-analyzed and high-resolution HLA genotyping was added so that TCR occurrence patterns could be studied. A separate validation cohort of roughly 130 different subjects was used in addition to the roughly 720-subject first cohort. Four or five DR-DQ haplotypes were handled as single units for association and clustering, since linkage in the cohort was strong. Every repertoire in the discovery cohort had been generated on one and the same sequencing platform. Across approximately 400 genotyped donors of the cohort, an average of 235,054 unique TCR beta nucleotide sequences per donor were sequenced, and roughly 20% of those sequences were non-productive. Both class I and class II loci were covered by HLA typing, at four-digit resolution. The genetic ancestry cluster associated with self-reported Caucasian donors included about 84% of the 398 genotyped donors. In the later analysis, no new phenotypic data were used to find candidate immune exposures; instead, reliance was placed on TCR beta sequences and their occurrence across donors. An early release that covered several hundred HLA-typed donors contained approximately 290 gigabases of sequencing data and 80 million or so unique TCR sequences. Typing coverage differed by locus: A, B, C, DRB1 and DQB1 were typed in roughly 620-630 donors, DQA1 in approximately 520, DPA1 in 600 to 610, and DPB1 in around 440. The T cell repertoires of 666 subjects were profiled by immunosequencing and related to cytomegalovirus serostatus. Donor age, sex, ethnicity and CMV serostatus were collected together with the repertoire data.

Regarding this clone: The specificity of this receptor is unknown. The sample holds no much larger clone one base away, and base qualities are not on file.

The paper's findings and limits, for the study overall: Immune exposure information for the cohort was limited to CMV serostatus. Because the 87-base-pair reads could not distinguish some IMGT-functional V segments, including TRBV6-2 and TRBV6-3, those segments were excluded. A cluster of highly shared sequence variants was judged likely to represent a technical artifact of the sequencing pipeline. Most TCR sequences were observed very rarely across donors, whereas some public TCRs were present in many individuals. In a later analysis, HLA-associated TCR beta chains were found to be more clonally expanded and to have lower generation probabilities than equally common non-associated chains. In a later analysis, TCR association rates were found to vary across HLA loci, with the most associated TCRs seen for DRB1 alleles and the fewest for HLA-C alleles. The earlier analysis of nearly 600 of the donors excluded roughly 17 rarely observed V segments, including chromosome 9 orphons, because counts were too low. Presence/absence analyses assumed roughly uniform sequencing depth across donors, an assumption that may not hold. A total of fewer than 200 TCR beta chains were listed by the study as associated with cytomegalovirus. When HLA alleles, especially DR and DQ, strongly co-occurred, TCR associations were difficult to assign to individual alleles. In a later analysis, more than 15,000 TCR beta sequences were associated with specific HLA alleles at a false discovery rate of 0.05. A few of the identified cytomegalovirus-associated TCR beta chains were confirmed in vitro to be specific for cytomegalovirus antigens. This cohort had only TCR beta chains sequenced, and the lack of alpha or paired-chain data limited which features could be detected. An association between a missense DCLRE1C variant and V-gene and J-gene trimming of TCR beta chains was found in a later genetic analysis and replicated in an independent cohort. In a later genetic analysis, fewer N-insertions in productive TCRs were reported among donors in an Asian-associated ancestry cluster than the roughly 700-donor mean. According to the authors, the approach could potentially be generalized to other disease states and immunological phenotypes. In an earlier analysis of around 500 of the donors, most TCR beta V segments appeared in productive rearrangements about 87% or about 30% of the time, broadly matching IMGT annotations. The classifier was reported to diagnose cytomegalovirus status with high specificity and sensitivity in both the original cohort and the validation cohort. Linkage disequilibrium might explain the correlated functional status among segregating V segments, but an unknown experimental factor could not be excluded. Because HLA typing was missing for some donors at each locus, association tests included only the typed subset. Several of the top co-occurrence clusters appeared to be linked to parvovirus B19, influenza, CMV and Epstein-Barr virus, according to a later analysis. A further reported finding was that TCR beta sequences accurately predicted the HLA-A and HLA-B alleles for most subjects in the first cohort. A later analysis found that most CMV-associated TCR beta chains appeared HLA-restricted, with HLA associations seemingly driven largely by CMV exposure.

In total, around 600 healthy bone marrow donors made up the cohort. Cohort members were all nominally healthy when sampled, although unrecorded immune exposures were likely present. The donor tested CMV seropositive, placing the donor among the roughly 300 seropositive members of the cohort. Each donor provided a peripheral blood sample, and peripheral blood mononuclear cells were used for TCR beta sequencing. Genomic DNA was extracted from the blood cell samples with the Qiagen DNeasy Blood Extraction Kit. The library was made by the immunoSEQ multiplex PCR assay. For the multiplex PCR, a mixture combining 60 forward primers for TCR Vbeta segments and 13 reverse primers for TCR Jbeta segments was used. Amplification of the CDR3 region of rearranged TCR beta genes was performed with a multiplex PCR assay on genomic DNA. On the Illumina HiSeq System, the amplified TCR beta libraries were sequenced as 87-base-pair reads. In the original analysis: Across the 600 to 700 repertoires, a later analysis counted tens of millions of unique TCR beta chains, some 11 million of which were shared by at least two donors. Raw reads were error-corrected and collapsed into unique sequences by a nearest-neighbor algorithm in which closely related sequences were merged to remove PCR and sequencing errors. V, D and J gene segments were assigned by aligning CDR3 sequences to IMGT reference sequences. For a sequence to be retained, a match of at least six nucleotides was required to both a V gene segment and a J gene segment. A rearrangement was called productive if the CDR3 had no stop codons and remained in frame with V and J, and every other rearrangement was called non-productive. Following IMGT convention, CDR3 was defined as the stretch from the second conserved V-encoded cysteine to the conserved J-encoded phenylalanine. The earlier analysis of roughly 590 of the donors excluded sequences that lacked an unambiguous match to a single V gene segment. An earlier analysis of several hundred of the donors called V segments functional above 56.7% productive rearrangements and segregating when the between-donor standard deviation exceeded 5%. A statistical classification framework was built to diagnose cytomegalovirus status from the catalog of TCR beta chain sequences. V and J gene assignment, in a later analysis, came from comparing TCR nucleotide sequences with IMGT/GENE-DB human TR gene sequences. In a later analysis, CDR3 sequences and most-parsimonious VDJ recombination scenarios were assigned using the TCRdist pipeline. In a later analysis, every TCR beta chain was defined by the combination of its CDR3 amino acid sequence and its V-gene family, and reads without a unique V-gene family were dropped. In a later analysis, 500 to 700 highly shared, low-generation-probability nucleotide sequences were removed to address suspected cross-contamination and a sequencing artifact. In a later analysis, a clonal expansion index was calculated for each public chain from normalized within-repertoire ranks of inferred template counts. A later analysis computed generation probabilities with a VDJ recombination model fitted to out-of-frame rearrangements, and checked the results against IGoR. In a later analysis, TCR-TCR, TCR-HLA and TCR-CMV co-occurrence was scored with hypergeometric tests, and a repertoire-size bias correction was applied to TCR pairs. To estimate false discovery rates, a later analysis permuted the HLA or CMV assignments 20 times. In a later analysis, co-occurring TCRs were grouped using DBSCAN, and TCRdist sequence similarity was added for clustering within HLA-allele-positive subsets. Co-occurrence clustering excluded repertoires with fewer than 30,000 or more than 120,000 public chains, plus five with anomalous nucleotide sharing. TCRdb re-hosts the immuneACCESS table, in-frame sequences only. Its copies lack some clones; in the studies checked, an unresolved V gene accounts for under half of them, and the cause for the rest is not known. V and J calls and clone size are those listed in that table; D and trimming were worked out from the DNA. Present in this sample are 150,000 to 200,000 clones, roughly 80% of which were seen just once. Around 5.8% of the sample rests with the top ten.

The germline V gene supplies CDR1 MDHEN and CDR2 SYDVKM. Trimming removed 5 bases from V and 4 bases from J, leaving 9 bases between the germline ends. The CDR3 spans 13 residues, from the cysteine through the phenylalanine. CDR3 DNA is the only sequence kept; it has 39 bases, read in frame from the first base. Sequencing was carried out using PBMCs. This sequence originates from a male donor in good health and CMV-seropositive. The V gene is TRBV28 and the J gene is TRBJ2-1; a tentative D match to TRBD2 spans 5 bases. CDR3 sequence: CASSTTKYNEQFF. At the DNA level, the sequence is TGTGCCAGCAGTACGACTAAGTACAATGAGCAGTTCTTC.